This T cell receptor beta chain was captured by sequencing in a study of cytomegalovirus exposure and HLA in healthy donors. In its sample, this clone was seen a few times. The primer mix had 60 Vbeta and 13 Jbeta primers. Here immunoSEQ multiplex PCR was the method, and the copy in TCRdb shows in-frame clones only, minus some. The table has about 130,000 clones, roughly a sixth seen once. Germline CDR1 reads SGHVS; CDR2 reads FNYEAQ. Unmatched junction bases numbered 4, after V lost 5 bases and J lost 3 bases. The CDR3 covers 15 residues. The receptor was derived from a female donor in good health and CMV-seropositive. The sample comprised PBMCs. The chain uses TRBV7-6 and TRBJ2-1; the match to TRBD1 covers 10 bases. The CDR3 nucleotides are TGTGCCAGCAGCAAGGACAGGGGGGACTACAATGAGCAGTTCTTC. Translating it yields CASSKDRGDYNEQFF. Drawing the rest from reference TRBV7-6 and TRBJ2-1, the complete variable domain is GAGVSQSPRYKVTKRGQDVALRCDPISGHVSLYWYRQALGQGPEFLTYFNYEAQQDKSGLPNDRFSAERPEGSISTLTIQRTEQRDSAMYRCASSKDRGDYNEQFFGPGTRLTVL.